This T cell receptor beta chain was captured by sequencing in a study of Graves' ophthalmopathy and Graves' hyperthyroidism. Study summary: Samples of peripheral blood were obtained at initial diagnosis, prior to treatment of any kind. Study outcomes and limitations: Stable hyperthyroidism and ophthalmopathy were told apart by a 13-signature model, which achieved roughly 90% sensitivity and around 77% specificity.

V dropped 3 bases and J dropped 6 bases, with 6 bases sitting between them. The germline gives CDR1 MNHEY, CDR2 SMNVEV (reference sequence). The CDR3 is made up of 12 amino acids. Ineligible for inclusion were patients with other autoimmune diseases, uncontrolled infections, pregnancy or lactation. Amplification targeted the TCR beta CDR3 regions, with RNA transcripts as the source material. First-round RT-PCR employed HTBI primers, with a second-round multiplex PCR after it. Via MiXCR, TCRdb re-called the multiplex PCR reads, giving one row per CDR3 protein. The profile shows almost 400,000 distinct CDR3 sequences, about a sixth of them singletons. The sample holds many counts of this clonotype. Its antigen is undetermined.

This TCR derives from a woman aged 18-29 years with Graves' ophthalmopathy. The rearrangement joins TRBV27 to TRBJ1-5; D unclear. Sequenced input: peripheral blood. CDR3 loop: CASSFRGQPQHF. Here the CDR3 DNA reads TGTGCCAGCAGTTTCCGGGGTCAGCCCCAGCATTTT.